What follows are 18 T cell receptor beta chains derived from one specimen sequenced in a study of long-term antiretroviral therapy in people with HIV. It was version v3.0 of the immunoSEQ assay that was run at survey level. The table came from immunoSEQ multiplex PCR; TCRdb's copy has only in-frame clones and leaves some out. This sample has 20,000 to 25,000 clones, with approximately 83% found just once. Material: unsorted PBMCs, obtained 0.7 years before starting antiretroviral therapy. The source is a man aged 25-40 years with HIV.

The chain has TRBV5-1 and TRBJ1-1, with D maybe TRBD1 (5 bases). Germline CDR1 reads SGHRS; CDR2 reads YFSETQ. The CDR3 has 13 amino acids. Deletions cut 3 bases from V and 3 bases from J, with 9 bases between. The CDR3 is CASSWGGDTEAFF. The CDR3 DNA follows: TGCGCCAGCAGCTGGGGGGGTGACACTGAAGCTTTCTTT.

The chain carries TRBV2 and TRBJ1-6; no clear D gene. This CDR3 has 16 residues. Trimming cost V 4 bases and J 0 bases, with 10 bases left between them. Germline lookup yields CDR1 SNHLY and CDR2 FYNNEI. CDR3 sequence (DNA): TGTGCCAGCAGTGCCAGGCTGAGCTCCTATAATTCACCCCTCCACTTT. Its protein is CASSARLSSYNSPLHF.

The J gene is TRBJ1-5, the V gene TRBV2, with TRBD1 matching 9 bases. The CDR3 covers 15 residues. Germline V gene lookup returns CDR1 SNHLY and CDR2 FYNNEI. Trimming removed 3 bases from V and 4 bases from J; junction bases left unmatched: 4. CDR3 DNA sequence: TGTGCCAGCAGTGAGTATGGACAGGGGAATCAGCCCCAGCATTTT. It encodes CASSEYGQGNQPQHF.

The V gene is TRBV9, the J gene TRBJ2-1; 12 positions agree with TRBD2. Trimming removed 5 bases from V and 3 bases from J; junction bases left unmatched: 12. The CDR3 is 18 amino acids. CDR1 is SGDLS, CDR2 YYNGEE, per germline. CDR3 protein: CASSQTVTSGGDYNEQFF. Here the CDR3 DNA reads TGTGCCAGCAGTCAGACGGTGACTAGCGGGGGAGACTACAATGAGCAGTTCTTC.

This chain connects TRBV9 to TRBJ1-6; TRBD1 matches 7 bases. After removal of 5 bases from V and 7 bases from J, the junction contained 9 bases not matched to a gene. Looked up from germline, CDR1 is SGDLS and CDR2 is YYNGEE. The CDR3 totals 15 residues. The CDR3: CASSLTGRDNSPLHF. In DNA form, the CDR3 reads TGTGCCAGCAGTTTGACAGGGAGGGACAATTCACCCCTCCACTTT.

The J gene is TRBJ1-6, the V gene TRBV6-1, with a tentative D call TRBD1 (5 bases). V dropped 5 bases and J dropped 7 bases, with 12 bases sitting between them. This CDR3 comprises 14 residues. CDR1 MNHNS and CDR2 SASEGT come from the germline V gene. This chain's CDR3 is CASSPGIGNSPLHF. CDR3 DNA sequence: TGTGCCAGCAGTCCAGGGATCGGAAATTCACCCCTCCACTTT.

V and J are TRBV5-8 and TRBJ2-5; D unclear. Germline lookup yields CDR1 SGHTS and CDR2 YDEGEE. Trimming took off 3 bases at V and 5 bases at J, with 2 bases between the two ends. This CDR3 comprises 10 residues. CDR3: CASSWETQYF. CDR3 in DNA: TGTGCCAGCAGCTGGGAGACCCAGTACTTC.

The gene calls are TRBV6-1 and TRBJ2-3; 8 bases align to TRBD1. This CDR3 comprises 14 residues. The germline V gene has CDR1 MNHNS and CDR2 SASEGT. J was trimmed by 2 bases and V by 7 bases; bases with no gene match: 5. CDR3 DNA: TGTGCCAGCACCAGGGGGCCACTCACAGATACGCAGTATTTT. Translation gives CASTRGPLTDTQYF.

This clone showed up just once. The rearrangement uses TRBV6-5 and TRBJ1-3; no firm D call. In germline, CDR1 is MNHEY, CDR2 SVGAGI. The V and J ends lost 6 bases and 2 bases respectively, with 11 bases between them. The CDR3 is 14 residues long. CDR3 bases: TGTGCCAGCAGCCCGTTTGGAACTGGAAACACCATATATTTT. Protein product: CASSPFGTGNTIYF.

This clone was detected a few times. This sequence joins TRBV7-9 and TRBJ1-1; 8 bases map to TRBD1. CDR1 and CDR2 from the germline V gene are SEHNR and FQNEAQ (reference sequence). The CDR3 sequence is 13 residues long. V trimming: 1 base; J trimming: 5 bases; junction bases outside the gene matches: 0. CDR3 in amino acids: CASSLGTGTEAFF. The CDR3 coding sequence is TGTGCCAGCAGCTTAGGGACAGGGACTGAAGCTTTCTTT.

The chain combines TRBV7-8 with TRBJ1-5; unclear D gene. The CDR3 runs 18 residues. Per the germline V gene, CDR1 is SGHVS and CDR2 is FQNEAQ. V shed 2 bases and J shed 0 bases, with 17 bases lying between them. The CDR3 DNA sequence: TGTGCCAGCAGCTTACTCCACCGTGGGCTAAATAGCAATCAGCCCCAGCATTTT. This gives the protein CASSLLHRGLNSNQPQHF. The complete variable domain, with remaining parts taken from reference TRBV7-8 and TRBJ1-5, reads GAGVSQSPRYKVAKRGQDVALRCDPISGHVSLFWYQQALGQGPEFLTYFQNEAQLDKSGLPSDRFFAERPEGSVSTLKIQRTQQEDSAVYLCASSLLHRGLNSNQPQHFGDGTRLSIL.

This rearrangement joins TRBV19 to TRBJ1-2; tentatively, D is TRBD1 (5 bases). This CDR3 is built from 13 residues. V lost 7 bases to trimming and J lost 3 bases, with 12 bases between them. Germline V lookup: CDR1 LNHDA, CDR2 SQIVND (reference sequence). CDR3 loop: CASTVKGYYGYTF. The CDR3 bases are TGTGCCAGTACCGTGAAGGGGTACTATGGCTACACCTTC.

The V call is TRBV6-1, the J call TRBJ2-7; 7 bases are shared with TRBD1. Germline assignment: CDR1 MNHNS and CDR2 SASEGT. The CDR3 has 14 residues. Trimming cost V 5 bases and J 5 bases; bases outside gene matches: 9. CDR3 in DNA: TGTGCCAGCAGTCCAGGGGGAAAGTTAGACGAGCAGTACTTC. It yields the protein CASSPGGKLDEQYF.

The chain joins TRBV18 to TRBJ2-2; D is undetermined. CDR1 is KGHSH and CDR2 is LQKENI in the germline V gene. Deletions cut 4 bases from V and 1 base from J, with 7 bases between. The CDR3 spans 14 residues. The CDR3 here is CASSRTLNTGELFF. CDR3 coding DNA: TGTGCCAGCTCACGGACCTTGAACACCGGGGAGCTGTTTTTT.

This clone is a singleton in its sample. The chain's CDR3 is CASSLAGQGKENTQYF. In nucleotides, the CDR3 is TGTGCCAGCAGCTTGGCGGGACAGGGAAAGGAAAATACGCAGTATTTT. This chain joins TRBV5-6 and TRBJ2-3; 9 positions match TRBD1. The CDR3 has 16 residues. In germline, CDR1 is SGHDT, CDR2 YYEEEE. V lost 0 bases, J lost 7 bases, and 9 bases stayed unmatched.

This chain uses TRBV7-2 with TRBJ2-1, with D possibly matching TRBD2 (5 bases). Germline V CDR1 and CDR2: SGHTA, FQGNSA. The V and J ends lost 1 base and 3 bases respectively, with 16 bases between them. The CDR3 covers 17 residues. CDR3 sequence reads: CASSLVLPVGSYNEQFF. DNA of the CDR3: TGTGCCAGCAGCTTAGTTTTGCCGGTGGGGAGCTACAATGAGCAGTTCTTC.

For the CDR3, the DNA is TGTGCCACCAGCAGAGATCTACTAGCGGGAGCAGAGACCCAGTACTTC. This codes for CATSRDLLAGAETQYF. The chain is built from TRBV15 and TRBJ2-5; 11 bases map to TRBD2. The germline gives CDR1 LNHNV, CDR2 YYDKDF (reference sequence). CDR3 length: 16 amino acids. Losses at the gene ends were 0 bases for V and 4 bases for J; bases not matched to a gene: 4.

The chain joins TRBV5-1 to TRBJ2-1, with 11 positions matching TRBD2. V was clipped by 4 bases and J by 3 bases; unmatched bases: 6. In germline, CDR1 is SGHRS, CDR2 YFSETQ. The CDR3 consists of 16 residues. CDR3 residues: CASSPMGLAVYNEQFF. DNA for the CDR3: TGCGCCAGCAGCCCGATGGGACTAGCGGTCTACAATGAGCAGTTCTTC.